One sample yielded the 7 T cell receptor beta chains listed below, sequenced in a study of blood T cells in healthy people across ages. The authors ran a second PCR of roughly 7 to 11 cycles using a sample-barcoded 5' primer and a J-beta primer mix. TCRdb fed the 5' RACE reads into MiXCR, producing one record per CDR3 protein. Of more than 900,000 distinct CDR3 sequences listed, 20% to 25% are singletons. This sample also belongs to another study, concerning T cells of mothers and their children.

Material for sequencing was blood. All receptors derive from a girl aged 2 to 9 in good health.

DNA for the CDR3: TGCGCCAGCAGCTTGGGGCAGGGCACGGCTGAAGCTTTCTTT. Translated: CASSLGQGTAEAFF. The V and J genes are TRBV5-1 and TRBJ1-1; the D gene is possibly TRBD1 (5 bases). Germline V gene sequence: CDR1 SGHRS, CDR2 YFSETQ. CDR3 length equals 14 residues. V gave up 0 bases and J gave up 6 bases, with 12 bases separating them.

V gene TRBV14 combines with J gene TRBJ2-3, with D unclear. V was cut by 5 bases and J by 5 bases, with 14 bases left in between. Germline-derived CDR1 and CDR2 are SGHDN and FVKESK. The CDR3 extends over 14 amino acids. In DNA, the CDR3 is TGTGCCAGCAGCGAAGGCGTTAACCAAGATACGCAGTATTTT. Its translation: CASSEGVNQDTQYF.

The CDR3 here is CASSDRPDRGPNQPQHF. The CDR3 nucleotides read TGTGCCAGCAGCGACAGACCCGACAGGGGCCCCAATCAGCCCCAGCATTTT. J is TRBJ1-5 and V is TRBV9, with 8 nucleotides matching TRBD1. Germline V gives CDR1 SGDLS, CDR2 YYNGEE. V shed 3 bases and J 3 bases; nucleotides not matched to a gene: 11. The CDR3 length is 17 residues.

The chain has TRBV7-9 and TRBJ2-1; tentatively, D is TRBD1 (6 bases). Trimming stripped 1 base from V and 6 bases from J, with 13 bases between. CDR1 and CDR2 (germline): SEHNR, FQNEAQ (reference sequence). The CDR3 is 15 residues long. For the CDR3, the DNA is TGTGCCAGCAGCTTAGGTGACAGGAAGATCAATGAGCAGTTCTTC. Translation: CASSLGDRKINEQFF.

This clonotype appeared a few times. This rearrangement joins TRBV27 to TRBJ2-5; D is tentatively TRBD1 or TRBD2 (6 bases each). V was trimmed by 7 bases and J by 1 base, leaving 28 bases between them. Germline CDR1 is MNHEY and CDR2 is SMNVEV (reference sequence). This CDR3 region has 19 residues. CDR3 DNA sequence: TGTGCCAGCATAAACCCCCCTTTTGAGCCGGAGGGGGGCCAAGAGACCCAGTACTTC. Protein sequence: CASINPPFEPEGGQETQYF.

In its sample, this clonotype was seen many times. The chain has TRBV12-3 or TRBV12-4 and TRBJ2-1, with no clear D. The length of the CDR3 is 11 residues. Trimming stripped 1 base from V and 8 bases from J, with 3 bases between. The CDR3 nucleotides read TGTGCCAGCAGTTTAGAATATGAGCAGTTCTTC. It encodes CASSLEYEQFF.

V and J are TRBV12-3 or TRBV12-4 and TRBJ2-5; 7 bases are shared with TRBD2. The J call may be faulty, since TRBJ2-7 better matches the DNA end. This CDR3 spans 15 amino acids. The CDR3 spells CASSFQGGSVSEQYF. In nucleotides, the CDR3 is TGTGCCAGCAGTTTTCAGGGCGGGAGCGTAAGCGAGCAGTACTTC.